Listed below are T cell receptor beta chains from one sample, sequenced in a study of blood T cell repertoires in COVID-19. Some clones are missing from TCRdb's copy, which holds only in-frame ones; the method was immunoSEQ multiplex PCR. Seen here are some 210,000 clones, around nine tenths observed once, and the top ten hold under 7%. Sequenced material: peripheral blood. These TCRs come from a man aged 55 to 70 who had recovered from COVID-19. CDR3s include the opening cysteine and the closing phenylalanine or tryptophan. D genes are given only for firm matches. The size field is filled for only some rows; it gives once, few, many or a size class.

v_gene	j_gene	abundance	d_gene	CDR3aa	CDR3nt
TRBV14	TRBJ2-7	once	TRBD2	CASSATSGRKGEQYF	TGTGCCAGCAGCGCCACTAGCGGGAGAAAAGGCGAGCAGTACTTC
TRBV19	TRBJ2-7	.	TRBD2	CASSIRTSGEPYEQYF	TGTGCCAGTAGTATAAGGACTAGCGGGGAGCCCTACGAGCAGTACTTC
TRBV7-2	TRBJ2-1	.	TRBD1	CASSLGGTGKGEQFF	TGTGCCAGCAGCCTCGGCGGGACAGGGAAGGGGGAGCAGTTCTTC
TRBV5-1	TRBJ2-7	.	TRBD1	CASSLGQGSYEQYF	TGCGCCAGCAGCTTGGGACAGGGCTCCTACGAGCAGTACTTC
TRBV18	TRBJ1-4	.	TRBD1	CASSPLLGQGNEKLFF	TGTGCCAGCTCACCACTGCTAGGACAGGGTAACGAAAAACTGTTTTTT
TRBV24-1	TRBJ2-7	.	TRBD1	CATSDSDRDRGSLSSYEQYF	TGTGCCACCAGTGATTCCGACCGGGACAGGGGTAGCCTGAGCTCCTACGAGCAGTACTTC
TRBV6-5	TRBJ1-1	.	.	CASIGTLGSEAFF	TGTGCCAGCATCGGGACTTTAGGATCTGAAGCTTTCTTT
TRBV1	TRBJ2-7	few	.	CTSPERTSGRPYEQYF	TGCACCAGTCCGGAAAGGACTAGCGGGCGGCCCTACGAGCAGTACTTC
TRBV7-9	TRBJ2-1	.	.	CASSLTQGNNEQFF	TGTGCCAGCAGCTTAACCCAGGGGAACAATGAGCAGTTCTTC
TRBV29-1	TRBJ2-2	.	.	CSVTTANTGELFF	TGCAGCGTTACAACCGCGAACACCGGGGAGCTGTTTTTT
TRBV11-2	TRBJ2-7	.	.	CASSLDGTPSYEQYF	TGTGCCAGCAGCTTAGACGGGACTCCGTCCTACGAGCAGTACTTC
TRBV2	TRBJ2-2	.	TRBD1	CASRGDRGDTGELFF	TGTGCCAGCCGGGGGGACAGGGGGGACACCGGGGAGCTGTTTTTT
TRBV6-5	TRBJ1-4	.	.	CASSSGRKANEKLFF	TGTGCCAGCAGTTCGGGTAGGAAGGCTAATGAAAAACTGTTTTTT
TRBV7-2	TRBJ2-2	few	TRBD2	CASSYTSVANTGELFF	TGTGCCAGCAGCTACACTAGCGTAGCGAACACCGGGGAGCTGTTTTTT
TRBV7-3	TRBJ2-1	.	TRBD2	CASSLGLAGGEQFF	TGTGCCAGCAGCTTGGGACTAGCGGGAGGTGAGCAGTTCTTC
TRBV6-5	TRBJ2-1	.	TRBD2	CASSYSGGKNNEQFF	TGTGCCAGCAGTTACTCGGGGGGGAAAAACAATGAGCAGTTCTTC
TRBV5-1	TRBJ1-1	.	TRBD1	CASNTGGAGTEAFF	TGCGCCAGCAATACAGGGGGCGCGGGCACTGAAGCTTTCTTT
TRBV27	TRBJ2-7	.	.	CASFFPYEQYF	TGTGCCAGCTTCTTCCCCTACGAGCAGTACTTC
TRBV27	TRBJ2-7	once	.	CASSPLRISQTLSYEQYF	TGTGCCAGCAGCCCCCTGAGGATTAGCCAGACTCTTTCCTACGAGCAGTACTTC
TRBV7-9	TRBJ2-1	once	TRBD2	CASSILAGVYNEQFF	TGTGCCAGCAGCATTCTAGCGGGGGTCTACAATGAGCAGTTCTTC
TRBV10-2	TRBJ2-2	.	TRBD1	CASSDFPGQGTGELFF	TGCGCCAGCAGTGATTTTCCGGGACAGGGGACCGGGGAGCTGTTTTTT
TRBV12-3/TRBV12-4	TRBJ1-1	.	.	CASRKTDNTEAFF	TGTGCCAGCAGAAAGACAGATAACACTGAAGCTTTCTTT
TRBV7-9	TRBJ1-5	.	TRBD1	CASSLEGGQESNQPQHF	TGTGCCAGCAGCTTAGAAGGGGGACAGGAGAGCAATCAGCCCCAGCATTTT
TRBV10-2	TRBJ1-6	.	TRBD1	CASSPDGQGYNSPLHF	TGCGCCAGCAGCCCGGATGGACAGGGCTATAATTCACCCCTCCACTTT
TRBV19	TRBJ1-5	once	TRBD1	CASSTQTGLGQPQHF	TGTGCCAGTAGTACCCAGACAGGGCTGGGTCAGCCCCAGCATTTT
TRBV7-2	TRBJ2-7	.	TRBD1	CASSQGQGIIYEQYF	TGTGCCAGCAGCCAAGGACAGGGGATAATTTACGAGCAGTACTTC
TRBV5-6	TRBJ2-5	.	.	CASSRVGGVGETQYF	TGTGCCAGCAGCCGGGTGGGCGGGGTTGGAGAGACCCAGTACTTC
TRBV11-1	TRBJ2-7	.	.	CASSLLPQADYEQYF	TGTGCCAGCAGCTTATTACCACAGGCCGACTACGAGCAGTACTTC
TRBV6-6	TRBJ2-5	.	TRBD1	CASRSTGDQETQYF	TGTGCCAGCAGATCCACAGGGGACCAAGAGACCCAGTACTTC
TRBV30	TRBJ2-7	.	TRBD1	CAWRAIRGLGYEQYF	TGTGCCTGGAGGGCGATCAGGGGGCTAGGTTACGAGCAGTACTTC
TRBV24-1	TRBJ2-1	.	.	CATSVVGGVEQFF	TGTGCCACCAGTGTGGTGGGAGGAGTTGAGCAGTTCTTC
TRBV6-2/TRBV6-3	TRBJ2-1	.	.	CASSTRGGGNEQFF	TGTGCCAGCAGTACGAGGGGGGGCGGCAATGAGCAGTTCTTC
TRBV9	TRBJ1-4	.	TRBD1	CASSPGQVSEKLFF	TGTGCCAGCAGTCCAGGACAGGTCTCGGAAAAACTGTTTTTT
TRBV29-1	TRBJ2-7	.	TRBD1	CSGGQGSGDEQYF	TGCAGCGGCGGACAGGGCTCGGGGGACGAGCAGTACTTC
TRBV5-1	TRBJ2-4	.	TRBD2	CASSPGGGILAKNIQYF	TGCGCCAGCAGTCCCGGCGGGGGGATTCTAGCCAAAAACATTCAGTACTTC
TRBV2	TRBJ2-2	.	TRBD1	CASSGKDRGAGELFF	TGTGCCAGCAGTGGAAAGGACAGGGGGGCCGGGGAGCTGTTTTTT
TRBV5-1	TRBJ2-7	.	.	CASSLNSYEQYF	TGCGCCAGCAGCTTGAACAGCTACGAGCAGTACTTC
TRBV5-6	TRBJ1-6	.	TRBD1	CASSFSGQVYNSPLHF	TGTGCCAGCAGCTTTTCGGGACAGGTCTATAATTCACCCCTCCACTTT
TRBV19	TRBJ1-6	once	TRBD1	CATGQDNSPLHF	TGTGCCACCGGACAGGATAATTCACCCCTCCACTTT
TRBV30	TRBJ2-4	.	.	CAWSAPLAEAKNIQYF	TGTGCCTGGAGTGCGCCTCTAGCTGAGGCCAAAAACATTCAGTACTTC
TRBV28	TRBJ2-7	.	TRBD2	CASFSGGSYEQYF	TGTGCCAGCTTTTCCGGGGGGTCCTACGAGCAGTACTTC
TRBV7-2	TRBJ1-4	.	.	CASSRGGSEKLFF	TGTGCCAGCAGTAGGGGGGGATCCGAAAAACTGTTTTTT
TRBV7-2	TRBJ1-1	.	TRBD1	CASSPWDREGTEAFF	TGTGCCAGCAGCCCTTGGGACAGGGAAGGCACTGAAGCTTTCTTT
TRBV7-9	TRBJ1-1	.	.	CASTSIENTEAFF	TGTGCCAGCACCTCTATCGAGAACACTGAAGCTTTCTTT
TRBV5-1	TRBJ2-7	.	TRBD1	CASSVRTGAYEQYF	TGCGCCAGCAGCGTGAGGACAGGGGCCTACGAGCAGTACTTC
TRBV5-1	TRBJ1-1	.	.	CASSLERGGYTEAFF	TGCGCCAGCAGCTTAGAGAGGGGAGGGTACACTGAAGCTTTCTTT
TRBV30	TRBJ2-4	.	.	CAWSVTADKNIQYF	TGTGCCTGGAGTGTAACAGCGGATAAAAACATTCAGTACTTC
TRBV2	TRBJ1-2	.	TRBD1	CASVPGQGATPLLSSYTF	TGTGCCAGCGTCCCGGGACAGGGGGCGACCCCCCTTTTAAGTAGCTACACCTTC
TRBV7-6	TRBJ2-1	.	TRBD1	CASSLRGDRGGEEQFF	TGTGCCAGCAGCTTAAGGGGGGACAGGGGAGGGGAGGAGCAGTTCTTC
TRBV3-1/TRBV3-2	TRBJ1-1	.	.	CASSQDRFRAMNTEAFF	TGTGCCAGCAGCCAAGATCGATTCAGGGCCATGAACACTGAAGCTTTCTTT